What follows are 29 T cell receptor beta chains derived from one specimen sequenced in a study of blood T cell repertoires in COVID-19. Only in-frame clones appear in the TCRdb table, and some are missing; sequencing was by immunoSEQ multiplex PCR. Among roughly 250,000 clones, approximately 80% were seen once, and the ten largest hold around 4.1%. Sample: peripheral blood. These receptors were obtained from a woman between 40 and 55 years old with active or convalescent COVID-19.

Here the CDR3 DNA reads TGCGCCAGCAGCTTCGGACAGGGTGGCGCAGATACGCAGTATTTT. Encoded protein: CASSFGQGGADTQYF. The V gene is TRBV5-1, the J gene TRBJ2-3, with 8 bases fitting TRBD1. The CDR3 loop spans 15 amino acids. CDR1 and CDR2 from the germline V gene are SGHRS and YFSETQ. The V gene end was trimmed by 2 bases and the J gene end by 4 bases; junction bases not matched to a gene: 6.

This clone was observed once. The chain recombines TRBV29-1 with TRBJ2-2, with 8 positions matching TRBD2. The germline CDR1 and CDR2 sequences are SQVTM and ANQGSEA. This CDR3 has 15 amino acids. V was pared by 7 bases and J by 5 bases, with 12 bases of the junction left unmatched. CDR3 in DNA: TGCAGCGCACAAAGGGGGACTAGAGATACCGGGGAGCTGTTTTTT. Its protein is CSAQRGTRDTGELFF.

J is TRBJ1-1 and V is TRBV3-1 (or the pseudogene TRBV3-2); the match to TRBD1 covers 9 bases. This CDR3 spans 14 amino acids. The V segment lost 0 bases and the J segment 10 bases; nucleotides outside the gene matches: 6. The germline CDR1 and CDR2 sequences are LGHDT and YNNKEL (reference sequence). CDR3 sequence (DNA): TGTGCCAGCAGCCAAGAGGAACAGGGGGCGAGAGCTTTCTTT. Translating gives CASSQEEQGARAFF.

This chain connects TRBV28 to TRBJ2-1, with D possibly TRBD2 on 7 matching bases. CDR3 length: 15 residues. Trimming pared 2 bases from V and 4 bases from J, leaving 12 bases between. The germline V gene encodes CDR1 MDHEN and CDR2 SYDVKM. The CDR3 nucleotides are TGTGCCAGCAGTTTAGAGGGGGGGACTTACAATGAGCAGTTCTTC. It specifies CASSLEGGTYNEQFF.

The genes are TRBV11-2 and TRBJ2-1; 8 bases fit TRBD2. The CDR3 length is 16 residues. V lost 4 bases and J lost 8; bases outside the gene matches: 13. Per the germline V gene, CDR1 is SGHAT and CDR2 is FQNNGV. The CDR3 sequence: CASSWDIGGAIYEQFF. CDR3 nucleotides: TGTGCCAGCAGCTGGGATATCGGGGGGGCCATTTATGAGCAGTTCTTC.

V and J are TRBV3-1 (or the pseudogene TRBV3-2) and TRBJ1-1; TRBD1 aligns across 7 bases. The CDR3 has 14 amino acids. V was clipped by 1 base and J by 1 base; unmatched bases: 0. CDR1 LGHDT and CDR2 YNNKEL come from the germline V gene (reference sequence). CDR3 in DNA: TGTGCCAGCAGCCAAGGGACAGGGAACACTGAAGCTTTCTTT. It codes for CASSQGTGNTEAFF.

Notes on this clone: This specimen includes other DNA sequences encoding the same CDR3. This sequence joins TRBV7-3 and TRBJ2-1; D may be TRBD2 (5 bases). Trimming stripped 0 bases from V and 6 bases from J, with 6 bases between. This CDR3 comprises 13 residues. Germline CDR1 and CDR2: SGHTA and FQGTGA. The CDR3 region is CASSLTGSNEQFF. The CDR3 DNA reads as TGTGCCAGCAGCTTAACTGGGAGCAATGAGCAGTTCTTC.

The V call is TRBV5-1, the J call TRBJ1-1; 7 nucleotides agree with TRBD1. CDR3 length equals 12 residues. Germline-derived CDR1 and CDR2 are SGHRS and YFSETQ. V lost 3 bases and J lost 8; bases outside the gene matches: 4. CDR3 bases: TGCGCCAGCAGCTGGGACAGCAAAGAAGCTTTCTTT. Protein sequence: CASSWDSKEAFF.

This sequence joins TRBV9 and TRBJ2-3; 8 nucleotides line up with TRBD2. Germline V gene lookup returns CDR1 SGDLS and CDR2 YYNGEE. V trimming: 4 bases; J trimming: 3 bases; junction bases outside the gene matches: 4. The CDR3 is 14 residues long. The chain's CDR3 is CASSPTSATDTQYF. CDR3 bases: TGTGCCAGCAGCCCGACTAGCGCAACAGATACGCAGTATTTT. The whole variable domain, filled in from reference TRBV9 and TRBJ2-3, reads DSGVTQTPKHLITATGQRVTLRCSPRSGDLSVYWYQQSLDQGLQFLIQYYNGEERAKGNILERFSAQQFPDLHSELNLSSLELGDSALYFCASSPTSATDTQYFGPGTRLTVL.

This clone was observed at least ten times. The V gene is TRBV3-1 (or the pseudogene TRBV3-2), the J gene TRBJ1-1; TRBD1 might be the D (6 bases). The CDR3 runs 16 residues. Trimming left V 3 bases short and J 1 base short, with 15 bases between. Germline loops: CDR1 LGHDT, CDR2 YNNKEL (reference sequence). CDR3 loop: CASSQGTTFKNTEAFF. The CDR3 nucleotides read TGTGCCAGCAGCCAGGGGACAACCTTTAAGAACACTGAAGCTTTCTTT.

The V call is TRBV27, the J call TRBJ1-1, with TRBD1 matching over 9 bases. The V and J ends lost 4 bases and 6 bases, in that order; junction bases with no gene match: 9. This CDR3 has 15 amino acids. Germline loops: CDR1 MNHEY, CDR2 SMNVEV (reference sequence). The CDR3 DNA is TGTGCCAGCAGTTCCCGTACGACAGGGGGATCTGAAGCTTTCTTT. Amino acid sequence: CASSSRTTGGSEAFF.

This clone was recorded only once. This chain links TRBV6-5 with TRBJ2-5; D may be TRBD2 (6 bases). Germline lookup yields CDR1 MNHEY and CDR2 SVGAGI. Trimming shortened V by 6 bases and J by 7 bases, and 18 bases separated the two germline ends. The CDR3 totals 14 residues. The DNA for the CDR3 is TGTGCCAGCAGGCGTTCACGGGAGACCGGGACCCAGTACTTC. Its protein is CASRRSRETGTQYF.

The rearrangement uses TRBV2 and TRBJ1-5; D gene unclear. V was cut by 10 bases and J by 3 bases, with 13 bases left in between. This CDR3 has 13 residues. Germline CDR1 and CDR2: SNHLY and FYNNEI. The CDR3 DNA reads TGTGCCACAGGCCAAAGAGTCAATCAGCCCCAGCATTTT. It translates to CATGQRVNQPQHF.

The chain employs TRBV5-1 and TRBJ2-3, with a weak D call TRBD2 (5 bases). The V gene lost 0 bases and the J gene lost 2 bases, with 10 bases spanning the gap. CDR1 and CDR2 (germline): SGHRS, YFSETQ. This CDR3 is built from 15 residues. DNA of the CDR3: TGCGCCAGCAGCTTGGAGGGCGGGCTCACAGATACGCAGTATTTT. Its translation is CASSLEGGLTDTQYF.

The rearrangement uses TRBV12-3 or TRBV12-4 and TRBJ2-1; TRBD2 might be the D (5 bases). The CDR3 runs to 13 residues. Trimming cost V 1 base and J 8 bases, with 9 bases left between them. Here the CDR3 DNA reads TGTGCCAGCAGTTTAGTGCCTAGCTATGAGCAGTTCTTC. It is translated as CASSLVPSYEQFF.

The chain recombines TRBV2 with TRBJ1-3; 7 nucleotides align to TRBD1. The CDR3 is 19 amino acids. Looked up from germline, CDR1 is SNHLY and CDR2 is FYNNEI. J lost 5 bases, V lost 0 bases, and 16 bases had no gene match. The CDR3 nucleotides read TGTGCCAGCAGTGAAGCGCTAAAATACCAGGGGGTCTGGAGAAACACCATATATTTT. As protein: CASSEALKYQGVWRNTIYF.

This chain links TRBV28 with TRBJ2-5; D possibly corresponds to TRBD2 (5 bases). Trimming pared 2 bases from V and 3 bases from J, leaving 13 bases between. The CDR3 sequence is 15 residues long. Per the germline V gene, CDR1 is MDHEN and CDR2 is SYDVKM. CDR3 in amino acids: CASSLAAGRKETQYF. Written as DNA, the CDR3 is TGTGCCAGCAGTTTAGCGGCGGGCCGTAAAGAGACCCAGTACTTC.

The chain carries TRBV29-1 and TRBJ1-1, with D hard to call. The CDR3 loop spans 11 amino acids. Trimming pared 7 bases from V and 5 bases from J, leaving 11 bases between. In germline, CDR1 is SQVTM, CDR2 ANQGSEA. For the CDR3, the DNA is TGCAGCGCCTACGACTCGACTGAAGCTTTCTTT. Translation: CSAYDSTEAFF. Together with reference TRBV29-1 and TRBJ1-1, the CDR3 gives the full variable domain: SAVISQKPSRDICQRGTSLTIQCQVDSQVTMMFWYRQQPGQSLTLIATANQGSEATYESGFVIDKFPISRPNLTFSTLTVSNMSPEDSSIYLCSAYDSTEAFFGQGTRLTVV.

The gene calls are TRBV19 and TRBJ2-1; 9 nucleotides align to TRBD2. The CDR3 covers 13 residues. Germline V lookup: CDR1 LNHDA, CDR2 SQIVND (reference sequence). V trimming: 6 bases; J trimming: 4 bases; junction bases outside the gene matches: 1. The CDR3 protein is CASSAGGYNEQFF. CDR3 nucleotides: TGTGCCAGTAGCGCGGGGGGGTACAATGAGCAGTTCTTC.

The CDR3 nucleotides read TGTGCCAGCAGCCAAGATGGCAGCTATGGCTACACCTTC. As protein: CASSQDGSYGYTF. V usage is TRBV3-1 (or the pseudogene TRBV3-2) and J usage is TRBJ1-2; D gene ambiguous. V shed 0 bases and J shed 4 bases, with 6 bases lying between them. This CDR3 is built from 13 residues. Per the germline V gene, CDR1 is LGHDT and CDR2 is YNNKEL (reference sequence).

The chain employs TRBV7-3 and TRBJ1-2; 8 bases line up with TRBD1. The CDR3 has 16 amino acids. Trimming at V came to 5 bases and at J to 6 bases, leaving 14 bases not matched to a gene. Germline V gene sequence: CDR1 SGHTA, CDR2 FQGTGA. The CDR3 DNA reads as TGTGCCAGCAGCCCCCAAGCTGGGACAGGAGAAAATGGCTACACCTTC. As protein: CASSPQAGTGENGYTF.

This sequence joins TRBV6-5 and TRBJ2-5, with TRBD2 matching over 8 bases. The CDR3 totals 14 residues. Germline CDR1 is MNHEY and CDR2 is SVGAGI. The V segment lost 7 bases and the J segment 4 bases; nucleotides outside the gene matches: 8. The CDR3 sequence: CASTPFAGGETQYF. The CDR3 nucleotides read TGTGCCAGCACCCCATTTGCGGGGGGAGAGACCCAGTACTTC.

This chain connects TRBV3-1 (or the pseudogene TRBV3-2) to TRBJ2-7, with 8 positions matching TRBD1. Trimming at V came to 3 bases and at J to 7 bases, leaving 8 bases not matched to a gene. Looked up from germline, CDR1 is LGHDT and CDR2 is YNNKEL (reference sequence). This CDR3 is built from 14 residues. The CDR3 loop is CASSQGQAHGEQYF. The DNA of the CDR3 is TGTGCCAGCAGCCAGGGACAGGCGCATGGGGAGCAGTACTTC.

The chain carries TRBV28 and TRBJ1-2, with 9 bases fitting TRBD1. Germline-derived CDR1 and CDR2 are MDHEN and SYDVKM. The CDR3 spans 15 residues. The J segment lost 3 bases and the V segment lost 5 bases, leaving 7 bases of the junction unmatched. In DNA form, the CDR3 reads TGTGCCAGCAGTCATAACACAGGGGGCGACTATGGCTACACCTTC. It specifies CASSHNTGGDYGYTF.

V is TRBV5-1 and J is TRBJ2-1, with a possible D match to TRBD1 (7 bases). CDR1 is SGHRS, CDR2 YFSETQ, per germline. V lost 2 bases to trimming and J lost 9 bases, with 15 bases between them. The CDR3 extends over 14 amino acids. For the CDR3, the DNA is TGCGCCAGCAGCTTTCCGGGGGCAGGGGGTGAGCAGTTCTTC. Its protein product is CASSFPGAGGEQFF.

This chain links TRBV27 with TRBJ1-3; D call uncertain. Trimming left V 5 bases short and J 4 bases short, with 9 bases between. This CDR3 has 13 residues. From germline, CDR1 is MNHEY and CDR2 SMNVEV (reference sequence). For the CDR3, the DNA is TGTGCCAGCAGTCCCGGGTACGGAAACACCATATATTTT. Translated, it gives CASSPGYGNTIYF.

Only a few counts were recorded for this clone. J is TRBJ1-2 and V is TRBV4-1; TRBD1 might be the D (6 bases). The CDR3 loop spans 14 amino acids. Trimming took 6 bases from V and 0 from J, leaving 11 bases between them. Germline V gives CDR1 MGHRA, CDR2 YSYEKL. CDR3 loop: CASSGAGANYGYTF. The CDR3, as DNA: TGCGCCAGCAGTGGGGCAGGGGCTAACTATGGCTACACCTTC.

The V and J genes are TRBV4-1 and TRBJ1-2; 10 bases map to TRBD1. The CDR3 has 15 residues. CDR1 and CDR2 from the germline V gene are MGHRA and YSYEKL. J was trimmed by 8 bases and V by 1 base; bases with no gene match: 7. CDR3: CASSQAGTGVRGYTF. Here the CDR3 DNA reads TGCGCCAGCAGCCAAGCCGGGACAGGGGTGAGGGGCTACACCTTC.

The chain is built from TRBV28 and TRBJ1-5; 9 nucleotides agree with TRBD1. V dropped 5 bases and J dropped 0; count of bases not matched to a gene: 8. CDR3 length: 17 amino acids. Per germline, CDR1 MDHEN and CDR2 SYDVKM. As DNA, the CDR3 is TGTGCCAGCAGTCTCCGGACAGGGGCCTATAGCAATCAGCCCCAGCATTTT. It specifies CASSLRTGAYSNQPQHF.